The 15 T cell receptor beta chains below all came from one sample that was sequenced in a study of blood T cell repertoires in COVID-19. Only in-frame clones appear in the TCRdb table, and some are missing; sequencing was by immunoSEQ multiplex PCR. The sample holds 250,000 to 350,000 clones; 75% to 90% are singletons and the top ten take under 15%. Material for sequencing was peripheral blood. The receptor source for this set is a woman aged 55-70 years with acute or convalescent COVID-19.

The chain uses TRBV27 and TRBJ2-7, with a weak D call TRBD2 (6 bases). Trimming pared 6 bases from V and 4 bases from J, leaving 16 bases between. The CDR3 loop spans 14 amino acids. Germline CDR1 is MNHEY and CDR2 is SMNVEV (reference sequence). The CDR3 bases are TGTGCCAGCAGCCTGGGACCAGCGGGTTACGAGCAGTACTTC. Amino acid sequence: CASSLGPAGYEQYF.

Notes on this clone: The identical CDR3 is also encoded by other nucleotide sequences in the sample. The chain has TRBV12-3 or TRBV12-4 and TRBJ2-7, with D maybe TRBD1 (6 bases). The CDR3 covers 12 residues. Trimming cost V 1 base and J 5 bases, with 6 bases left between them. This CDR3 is CASSLGGHEQYF. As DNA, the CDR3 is TGTGCCAGCAGTTTAGGGGGGCACGAGCAGTACTTC.

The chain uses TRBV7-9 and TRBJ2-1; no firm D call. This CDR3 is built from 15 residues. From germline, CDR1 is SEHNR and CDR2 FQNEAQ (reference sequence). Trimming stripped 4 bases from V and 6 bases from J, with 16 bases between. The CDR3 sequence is CASSSLAVAANEQFF. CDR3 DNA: TGTGCCAGCAGCTCGTTAGCCGTCGCGGCCAATGAGCAGTTCTTC.

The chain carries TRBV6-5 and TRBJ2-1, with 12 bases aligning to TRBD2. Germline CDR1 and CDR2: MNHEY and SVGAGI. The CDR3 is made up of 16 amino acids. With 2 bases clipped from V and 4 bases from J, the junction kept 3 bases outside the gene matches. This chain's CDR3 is CASSYPTSGGYNEQFF. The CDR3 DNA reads TGTGCCAGCAGTTACCCGACTAGCGGGGGTTACAATGAGCAGTTCTTC.

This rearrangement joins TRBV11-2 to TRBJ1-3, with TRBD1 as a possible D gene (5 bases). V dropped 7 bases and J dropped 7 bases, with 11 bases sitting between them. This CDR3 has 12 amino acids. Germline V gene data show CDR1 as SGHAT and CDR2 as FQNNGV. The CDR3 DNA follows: TGTGCCAGCACCCAGGGTACGAACACCATATATTTT. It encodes CASTQGTNTIYF.

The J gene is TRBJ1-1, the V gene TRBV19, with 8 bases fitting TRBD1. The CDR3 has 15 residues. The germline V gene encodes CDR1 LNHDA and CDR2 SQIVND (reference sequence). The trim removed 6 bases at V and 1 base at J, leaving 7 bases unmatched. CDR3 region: CASSSTGVKNTEAFF. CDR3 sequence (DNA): TGTGCCAGTAGCTCGACAGGGGTCAAGAACACTGAAGCTTTCTTT.

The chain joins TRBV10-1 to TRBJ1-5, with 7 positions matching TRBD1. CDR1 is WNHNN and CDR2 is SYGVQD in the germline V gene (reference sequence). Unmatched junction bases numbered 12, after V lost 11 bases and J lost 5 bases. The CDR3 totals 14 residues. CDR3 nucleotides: TGCGCCGACAGGCCCCGGGACAGTTATCAGCCCCAGCATTTT. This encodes CADRPRDSYQPQHF.

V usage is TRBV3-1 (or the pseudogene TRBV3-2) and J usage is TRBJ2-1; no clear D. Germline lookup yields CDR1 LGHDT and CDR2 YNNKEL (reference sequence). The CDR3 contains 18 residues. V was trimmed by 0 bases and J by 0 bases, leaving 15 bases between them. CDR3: CASSQDRAPSSSYNEQFF. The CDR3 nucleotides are TGTGCCAGCAGCCAAGATAGAGCTCCCTCGAGCTCCTACAATGAGCAGTTCTTC.

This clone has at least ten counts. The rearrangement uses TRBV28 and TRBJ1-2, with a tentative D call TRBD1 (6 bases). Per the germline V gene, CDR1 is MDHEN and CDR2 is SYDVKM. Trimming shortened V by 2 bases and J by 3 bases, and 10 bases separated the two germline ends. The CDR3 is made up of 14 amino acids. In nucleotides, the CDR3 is TGTGCCAGCAGTTTAGCTTCAGGGGACTATGGCTACACCTTC. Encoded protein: CASSLASGDYGYTF.

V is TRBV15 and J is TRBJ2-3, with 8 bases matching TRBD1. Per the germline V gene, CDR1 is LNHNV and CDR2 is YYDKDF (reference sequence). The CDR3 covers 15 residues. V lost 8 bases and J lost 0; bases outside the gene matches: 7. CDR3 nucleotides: TGTGCCACCCTCCATCGACAGGGGAGCACAGATACGCAGTATTTT. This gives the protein CATLHRQGSTDTQYF.

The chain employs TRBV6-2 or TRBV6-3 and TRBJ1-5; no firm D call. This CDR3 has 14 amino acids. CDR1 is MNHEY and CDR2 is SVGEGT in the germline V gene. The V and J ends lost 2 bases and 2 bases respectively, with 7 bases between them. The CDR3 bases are TGTGCCAGCAGTTACACCGGGGGCAATCAGCCCCAGCATTTT. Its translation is CASSYTGGNQPQHF.

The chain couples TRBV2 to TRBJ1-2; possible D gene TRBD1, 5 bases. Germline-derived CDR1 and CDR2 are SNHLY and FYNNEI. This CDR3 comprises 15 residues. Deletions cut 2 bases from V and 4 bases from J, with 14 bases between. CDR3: CASSERQLSGYGYTF. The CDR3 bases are TGTGCCAGCAGTGAAAGACAGCTCTCTGGCTATGGCTACACCTTC.

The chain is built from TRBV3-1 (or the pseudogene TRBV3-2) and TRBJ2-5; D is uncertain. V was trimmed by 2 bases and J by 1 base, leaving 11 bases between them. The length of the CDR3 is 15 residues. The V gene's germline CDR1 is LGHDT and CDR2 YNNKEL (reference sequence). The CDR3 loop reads CASSQRGVLQETQYF. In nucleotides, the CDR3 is TGTGCCAGCAGCCAAAGAGGCGTTCTCCAAGAGACCCAGTACTTC.

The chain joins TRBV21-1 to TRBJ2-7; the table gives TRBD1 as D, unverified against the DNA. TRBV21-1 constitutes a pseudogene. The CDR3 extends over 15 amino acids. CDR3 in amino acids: CASSNWGVSSYEQYF. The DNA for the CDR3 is TGTGCCAGCAGCAACTGGGGCGTCAGCTCCTACGAGCAGTACTTC.

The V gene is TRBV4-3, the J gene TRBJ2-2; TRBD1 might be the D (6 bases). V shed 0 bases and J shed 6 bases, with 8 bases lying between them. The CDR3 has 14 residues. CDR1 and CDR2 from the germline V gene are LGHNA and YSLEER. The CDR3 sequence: CASSQDRTAGELFF. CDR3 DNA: TGCGCCAGCAGCCAAGATAGGACAGCCGGGGAGCTGTTTTTT.